This T cell receptor beta chain was recovered during a study of shared clonotypes between healthy human individuals. This clone was detected only once. The deep-level immunoSEQ assay was used. Sequencing was performed with immunoSEQ multiplex PCR; in TCRdb, only in-frame clones are kept and a portion is missing. The table shows about 2.1 million clones, with roughly 95% occurring only once. Naivety among CD8 cells was defined by CD45RO negativity and positive CCR7 selection, thereby excluding terminally differentiated effector memory CD45RA+ cells. This sequence was found in a man younger than 35 in good health. Some clones in this sample may be carry-over from other donors' samples. The sample taken for sequencing was naive CD8+ T cells from PBMCs.

The CDR3 DNA reads as TGTGCCAGCTCACCCCGGGCCCCCGGGATGAACACTGAAGCTTTCTTT. Its protein is CASSPRAPGMNTEAFF. The V gene is TRBV18, the J gene TRBJ1-1; no clear D. V dropped 3 bases and J dropped 0 bases, with 14 bases sitting between them. This CDR3 has 16 amino acids. Germline CDR1 is KGHSH and CDR2 is LQKENI. Combining the CDR3 with reference TRBV18 and TRBJ1-1 gives the whole variable domain NAGVMQNPRHLVRRRGQEARLRCSPMKGHSHVYWYRQLPEEGLKFMVYLQKENIIDESGMPKERFSAEFPKEGPSILRIQQVVRGDSAAYFCASSPRAPGMNTEAFFGQGTRLTVV.